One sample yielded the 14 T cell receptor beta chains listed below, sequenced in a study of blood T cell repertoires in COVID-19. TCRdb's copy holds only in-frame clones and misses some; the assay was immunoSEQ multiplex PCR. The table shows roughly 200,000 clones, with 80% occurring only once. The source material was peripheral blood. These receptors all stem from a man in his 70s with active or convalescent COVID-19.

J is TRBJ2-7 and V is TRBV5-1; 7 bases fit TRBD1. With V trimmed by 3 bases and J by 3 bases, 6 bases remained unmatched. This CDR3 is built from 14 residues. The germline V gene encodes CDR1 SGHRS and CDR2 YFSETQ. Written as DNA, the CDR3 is TGCGCCAGCAGCTCGGACAGGACATTCTACGAGCAGTACTTC. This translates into CASSSDRTFYEQYF. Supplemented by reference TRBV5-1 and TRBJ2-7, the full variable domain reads KAGVTQTPRYLIKTRGQQVTLSCSPISGHRSVSWYQQTPGQGLQFLFEYFSETQRNKGNFPGRFSGRQFSNSRSEMNVSTLELGDSALYLCASSSDRTFYEQYFGPGTRLTVT.

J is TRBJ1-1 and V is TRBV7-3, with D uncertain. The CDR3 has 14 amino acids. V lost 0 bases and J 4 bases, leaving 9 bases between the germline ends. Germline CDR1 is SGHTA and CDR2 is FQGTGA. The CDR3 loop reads CASSLTHSSTEAFF. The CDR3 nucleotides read TGTGCCAGCAGCTTAACTCACAGTAGCACTGAAGCTTTCTTT.

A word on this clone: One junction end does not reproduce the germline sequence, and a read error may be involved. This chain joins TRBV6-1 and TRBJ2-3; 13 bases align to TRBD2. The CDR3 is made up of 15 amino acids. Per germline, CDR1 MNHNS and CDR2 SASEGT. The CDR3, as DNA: TGTGCCAGCAGGGAAGGACTAGCGGGAGCAGATACGCAGTATTTT. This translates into CASREGLAGADTQYF.

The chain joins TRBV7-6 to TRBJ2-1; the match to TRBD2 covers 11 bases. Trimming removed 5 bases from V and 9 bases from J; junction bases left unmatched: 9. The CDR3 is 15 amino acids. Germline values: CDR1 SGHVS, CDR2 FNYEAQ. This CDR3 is CASSGSSGRASEQFF. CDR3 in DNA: TGTGCCAGCAGCGGTAGTAGCGGGAGGGCCAGTGAGCAGTTCTTC.

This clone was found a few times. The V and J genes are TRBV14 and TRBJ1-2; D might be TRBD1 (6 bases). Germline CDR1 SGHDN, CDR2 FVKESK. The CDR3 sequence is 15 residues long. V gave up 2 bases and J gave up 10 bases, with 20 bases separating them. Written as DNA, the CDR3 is TGTGCCAGCAGCCAATTTTACACCGGACAGAACTTCTACACCTTC. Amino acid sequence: CASSQFYTGQNFYTF. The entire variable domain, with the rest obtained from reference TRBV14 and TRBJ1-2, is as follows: EAGVTQFPSHSVIEKGQTVTLRCDPISGHDNLYWYRRVMGKEIKFLLHFVKESKQDESGMPNNRFLAERTGGTYSTLKVQPAELEDSGVYFCASSQFYTGQNFYTFGSGTRLTVV.

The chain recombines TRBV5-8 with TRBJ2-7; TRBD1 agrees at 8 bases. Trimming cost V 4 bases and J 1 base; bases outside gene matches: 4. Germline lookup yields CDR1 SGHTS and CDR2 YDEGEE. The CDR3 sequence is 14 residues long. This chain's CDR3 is CASSQRTGSYEQYF. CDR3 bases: TGTGCCAGCAGCCAAAGGACAGGGTCCTACGAGCAGTACTTC.

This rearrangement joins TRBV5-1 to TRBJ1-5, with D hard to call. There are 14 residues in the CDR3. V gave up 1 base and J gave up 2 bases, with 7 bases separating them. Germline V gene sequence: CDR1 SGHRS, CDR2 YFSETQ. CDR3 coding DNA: TGCGCCAGCAGCTTGTTTCCAGGCAATCAGCCCCAGCATTTT. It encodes CASSLFPGNQPQHF.

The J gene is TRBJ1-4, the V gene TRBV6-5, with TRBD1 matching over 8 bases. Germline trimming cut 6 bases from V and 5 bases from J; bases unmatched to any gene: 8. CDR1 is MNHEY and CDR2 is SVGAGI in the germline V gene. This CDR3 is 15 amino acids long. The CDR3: CASRPSGQGNEKLFF. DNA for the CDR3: TGTGCCAGCAGACCTTCCGGACAGGGAAATGAAAAACTGTTTTTT.

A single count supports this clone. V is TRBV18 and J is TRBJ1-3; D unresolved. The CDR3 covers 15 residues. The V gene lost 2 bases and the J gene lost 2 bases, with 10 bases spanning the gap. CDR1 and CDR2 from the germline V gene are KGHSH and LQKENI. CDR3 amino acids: CASSPISGAGNTIYF. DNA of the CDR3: TGTGCCAGCTCACCAATATCCGGGGCTGGAAACACCATATATTTT. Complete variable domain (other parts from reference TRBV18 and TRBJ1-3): NAGVMQNPRHLVRRRGQEARLRCSPMKGHSHVYWYRQLPEEGLKFMVYLQKENIIDESGMPKERFSAEFPKEGPSILRIQQVVRGDSAAYFCASSPISGAGNTIYFGEGSWLTVV.

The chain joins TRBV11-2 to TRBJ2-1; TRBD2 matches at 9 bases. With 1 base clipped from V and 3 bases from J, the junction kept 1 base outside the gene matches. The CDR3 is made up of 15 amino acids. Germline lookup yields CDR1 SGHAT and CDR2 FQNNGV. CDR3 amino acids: CASSLGSGGYNEQFF. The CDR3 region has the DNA TGTGCCAGCAGCTTAGGTAGCGGGGGCTACAATGAGCAGTTCTTC.

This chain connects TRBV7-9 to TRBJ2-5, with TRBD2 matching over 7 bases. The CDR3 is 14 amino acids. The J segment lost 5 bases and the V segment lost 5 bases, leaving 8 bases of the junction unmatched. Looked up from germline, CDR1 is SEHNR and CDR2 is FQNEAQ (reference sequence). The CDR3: CASSPRGFGETQYF. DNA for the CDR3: TGTGCCAGCAGCCCGCGGGGGTTCGGGGAGACCCAGTACTTC.

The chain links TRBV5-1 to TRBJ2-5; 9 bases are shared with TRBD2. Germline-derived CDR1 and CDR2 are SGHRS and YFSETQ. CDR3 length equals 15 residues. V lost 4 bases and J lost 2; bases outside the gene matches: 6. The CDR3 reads CASSGGTSLQETQYF. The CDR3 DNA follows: TGCGCCAGCAGCGGCGGGACTAGCCTACAAGAGACCCAGTACTTC.

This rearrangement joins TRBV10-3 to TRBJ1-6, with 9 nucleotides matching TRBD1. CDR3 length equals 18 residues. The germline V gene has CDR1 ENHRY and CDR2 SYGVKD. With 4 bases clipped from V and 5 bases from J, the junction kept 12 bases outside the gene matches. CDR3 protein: CAISAPPGQGTNNSPLHF. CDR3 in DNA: TGTGCCATCAGTGCGCCCCCGGGACAGGGAACCAATAATTCACCCCTCCACTTT.

The CDR3 loop is CASSLGLAGGRDEQFF. The CDR3, as DNA: TGCGCCAGCAGCTTGGGACTAGCGGGAGGTCGGGATGAGCAGTTCTTC. V gene TRBV5-1 combines with J gene TRBJ2-1, with 13 nucleotides matching TRBD2. This CDR3 is 16 amino acids long. Unmatched junction bases numbered 5, after V lost 0 bases and J lost 8 bases. Germline CDR1 reads SGHRS; CDR2 reads YFSETQ.